These 16 T cell receptor beta chains share one sample of origin, sequenced in a study of blood T cell repertoires in COVID-19. Sequencing used immunoSEQ multiplex PCR; TCRdb keeps in-frame clones, though not all of them. This sample has under 150,000 clones, with just over 90% found just once. The source material was peripheral blood. Receptors originate from a human donor with active COVID-19. The donor label of this sample is uncertain.

This chain joins TRBV4-3 and TRBJ2-1, with 8 bases fitting TRBD1. The length of the CDR3 is 14 residues. The V and J ends lost 2 bases and 4 bases, in that order; junction bases with no gene match: 1. Germline V gene lookup returns CDR1 LGHNA and CDR2 YSLEER. Written as DNA, the CDR3 is TGCGCCAGCAGCCAAAGGACAGGGTACAATGAGCAGTTCTTC. It codes for CASSQRTGYNEQFF.

V gene TRBV6-5 combines with J gene TRBJ2-1; maybe TRBD2 (5 bases). The germline V gene encodes CDR1 MNHEY and CDR2 SVGAGI. V was pared by 7 bases and J by 12 bases, with 16 bases between. This CDR3 is 12 amino acids long. This CDR3 is CASTNDGVRQFF. The CDR3 coding sequence is TGTGCCAGCACCAACGACGGGGTCCGGCAGTTCTTC.

The CDR3: CASSASRGRGQETQYF. In DNA form, the CDR3 reads TGCGCCAGCAGTGCTTCTAGGGGCAGGGGTCAAGAGACCCAGTACTTC. The J gene is TRBJ2-5, the V gene TRBV10-2; a weak D match, TRBD1 (6 bases). From germline, CDR1 is WSHSY and CDR2 SAAADI. CDR3 length: 16 residues. V gave up 4 bases and J gave up 2 bases, with 17 bases separating them.

This rearrangement joins TRBV2 to TRBJ1-2; 9 nucleotides agree with TRBD1. The V and J ends lost 6 bases and 1 base, in that order; junction bases with no gene match: 3. Germline V gene lookup returns CDR1 SNHLY and CDR2 FYNNEI. The CDR3 has 14 amino acids. As DNA, the CDR3 is TGTGCCAGCAGGATGACAGGGGGTAACTATGGCTACACCTTC. This gives the protein CASRMTGGNYGYTF.

This clone was seen only once. The chain employs TRBV5-1 and TRBJ2-7, with 11 bases identical to TRBD1. Germline lookup yields CDR1 SGHRS and CDR2 YFSETQ. V was pared by 0 bases and J by 4 bases, with 6 bases of the junction left unmatched. The CDR3 extends over 16 amino acids. This CDR3 is CASSLGTGGIMYEQYF. CDR3 sequence (DNA): TGCGCCAGCAGCTTGGGGACAGGGGGCATTATGTACGAGCAGTACTTC.

The rearrangement joins TRBV2 to TRBJ1-4; TRBD1 is a possible D gene (5 bases). Between the trimmed V and J ends, which lost 6 bases and 8 bases, there was a span of 16 bases. This CDR3 comprises 14 residues. The germline V gene has CDR1 SNHLY and CDR2 FYNNEI. This CDR3 reads CASRGAGLPEKLFF. The CDR3 DNA is TGTGCCAGCAGGGGTGCAGGGCTACCGGAAAAACTGTTTTTT.

The chain carries TRBV30 and TRBJ1-2, with TRBD1 as a possible D gene (5 bases). This CDR3 comprises 19 residues. CDR1 and CDR2 (germline): GTSNPN, SVGIG (reference sequence). V was trimmed by 3 bases and J by 7 bases, leaving 33 bases between them. CDR3 sequence: CAWSEHLHEQALRFPGYTF. CDR3 sequence (DNA): TGTGCCTGGAGCGAACATCTTCATGAACAGGCCCTCAGGTTTCCTGGCTACACCTTC.

The CDR3 bases are TGTGCCAGCAGTGAGGGGGCTAGGCAGACCCAGTACTTC. It yields the protein CASSEGARQTQYF. J is TRBJ2-5 and V is TRBV6-1, with D possibly matching TRBD1 (6 bases). V was trimmed by 3 bases and J by 6 bases, leaving 11 bases between them. CDR1 MNHNS and CDR2 SASEGT come from the germline V gene. CDR3 length equals 13 residues.

J is TRBJ1-1 and V is TRBV27; D not resolved. Per germline, CDR1 MNHEY and CDR2 SMNVEV (reference sequence). This CDR3 has 13 residues. V was shortened by 2 bases and J by 4 bases, with 8 bases between the two germline ends. CDR3 nucleotide sequence: TGTGCCAGCAGTTTAGCAGGAATCACTGAAGCTTTCTTT. Translation gives CASSLAGITEAFF.

The sample holds many counts of this clone. The chain employs TRBV10-3 and TRBJ2-3, with 9 nucleotides matching TRBD2. This CDR3 is 17 amino acids long. The V gene's germline CDR1 is ENHRY and CDR2 SYGVKD. Unmatched junction bases numbered 12, after V lost 4 bases and J lost 4 bases. Here the CDR3 reads CAISGPRREGSPDTQYF. DNA of the CDR3: TGTGCCATCAGTGGGCCCCGGCGGGAGGGGTCCCCAGATACGCAGTATTTT.

The J gene is TRBJ1-4, the V gene TRBV9; D not certain. V lost 0 bases to trimming and J lost 4 bases, with 13 bases between them. Germline loops: CDR1 SGDLS, CDR2 YYNGEE. This CDR3 spans 16 amino acids. CDR3 bases: TGTGCCAGCAGCGTAGCGGCGGACTCTTTTAATGAAAAACTGTTTTTT. Translating it yields CASSVAADSFNEKLFF.

The chain couples TRBV2 to TRBJ2-2, with TRBD2 matching over 8 bases. The V segment lost 11 bases and the J segment 1 base; nucleotides outside the gene matches: 12. Germline values: CDR1 SNHLY, CDR2 FYNNEI. CDR3 length: 16 amino acids. In DNA form, the CDR3 reads TGTGCCCGCCGGGGGCGGGGGGCAGGGAACACCGGGGAGCTGTTTTTT. Translated: CARRGRGAGNTGELFF. The complete variable domain, with remaining parts taken from reference TRBV2 and TRBJ2-2, reads EPEVTQTPSHQVTQMGQEVILRCVPISNHLYFYWYRQILGQKVEFLVSFYNNEISEKSEIFDDQFSVERPDGSNFTLKIRSTKLEDSAMYFCARRGRGAGNTGELFFGEGSRLTVL.

The chain carries TRBV19 and TRBJ1-4; 11 nucleotides align to TRBD1. This CDR3 comprises 14 residues. V shed 9 bases, J shed 6 bases, and the junction held 6 bases outside the gene matches. CDR1 is LNHDA and CDR2 is SQIVND in the germline V gene (reference sequence). The chain's CDR3 is CASADRGRDEKLFF. CDR3 DNA: TGTGCCAGCGCGGACAGGGGGCGGGATGAAAAACTGTTTTTT. The full variable domain, rest sourced from reference TRBV19 and TRBJ1-4, is DGGITQSPKYLFRKEGQNVTLSCEQNLNHDAMYWYRQDPGQGLRLIYYSQIVNDFQKGDIAEGYSVSREKKESFPLTVTSAQKNPTAFYLCASADRGRDEKLFFGSGTQLSVL.

The rearrangement uses TRBV27 and TRBJ2-2; D is possibly TRBD1 (5 bases). The CDR3 spans 16 residues. The germline V gene has CDR1 MNHEY and CDR2 SMNVEV (reference sequence). The V and J ends lost 5 bases and 5 bases respectively, with 18 bases between them. The CDR3 loop is CASSPRFREVTGELFF. CDR3 in DNA: TGTGCCAGCAGTCCCCGGTTCAGGGAAGTGACCGGGGAGCTGTTTTTT.

The chain links TRBV13 to TRBJ1-3, with D perhaps matching TRBD1 (6 bases). CDR1 is PRHDT, CDR2 FYEKMQ, per germline (reference sequence). CDR3 length: 15 residues. Deletions cut 2 bases from V and 4 bases from J, with 12 bases between. The CDR3 sequence: CASSLRGASGNTIYF. CDR3 DNA sequence: TGTGCCAGCAGCTTACGGGGGGCTTCGGGAAACACCATATATTTT.

This clone was counted only a few times. The V call is TRBV2, the J call TRBJ1-4; no firm D call. This CDR3 comprises 12 residues. Looked up from germline, CDR1 is SNHLY and CDR2 is FYNNEI. V was trimmed by 7 bases and J by 7 bases, leaving 10 bases between them. The CDR3 nucleotides are TGTGCCAGCAAGTTAGTCGCTGAAAAACTGTTTTTT. This sequence encodes CASKLVAEKLFF.